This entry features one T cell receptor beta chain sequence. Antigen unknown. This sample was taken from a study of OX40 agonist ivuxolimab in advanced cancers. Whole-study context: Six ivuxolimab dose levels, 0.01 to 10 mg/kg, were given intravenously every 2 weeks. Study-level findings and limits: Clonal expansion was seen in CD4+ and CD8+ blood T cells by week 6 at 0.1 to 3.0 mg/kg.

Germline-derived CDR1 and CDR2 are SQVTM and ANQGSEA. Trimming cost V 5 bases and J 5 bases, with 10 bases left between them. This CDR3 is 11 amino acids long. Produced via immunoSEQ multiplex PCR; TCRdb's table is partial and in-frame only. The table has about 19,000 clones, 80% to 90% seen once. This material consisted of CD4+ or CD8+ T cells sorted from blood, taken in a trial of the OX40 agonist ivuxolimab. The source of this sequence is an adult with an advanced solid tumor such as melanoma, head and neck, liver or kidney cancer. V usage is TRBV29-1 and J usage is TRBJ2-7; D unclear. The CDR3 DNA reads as TGCAGCGTTTTAGGGTTCCACGAGCAGTACTTC. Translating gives CSVLGFHEQYF.